These 2 T cell receptor beta chains were sequenced from one sample in a study of blood T cell repertoires in COVID-19. Using immunoSEQ multiplex PCR, the repertoire was profiled, and TCRdb retains in-frame clones only, with some absent. The profile covers about 140,000 clones, with approximately 81% appearing a single time and about 8% taken by the ten largest. Sequencing was carried out using peripheral blood. The receptors originated from a woman aged 55-70 years with active or convalescent COVID-19.

V and J are TRBV18 and TRBJ1-1; D is uncertain. Deletions cut 6 bases from V and 0 bases from J, with 11 bases between. The CDR3 loop spans 14 amino acids. Per the germline V gene, CDR1 is KGHSH and CDR2 is LQKENI. The DNA of the CDR3 is TGTGCCAGCTCCCCCAGGTCCCTGAACACTGAAGCTTTCTTT. This translates into CASSPRSLNTEAFF.

This chain links TRBV2 with TRBJ2-5; TRBD2 might be the D (6 bases). CDR1 SNHLY and CDR2 FYNNEI come from the germline V gene. The CDR3 extends over 16 amino acids. Trimming left V 7 bases short and J 4 bases short, with 22 bases between. CDR3 loop: CASIESGGGNGETQYF. In DNA, the CDR3 is TGTGCCAGCATAGAGTCCGGGGGAGGAAACGGAGAGACCCAGTACTTC. Drawing the rest from reference TRBV2 and TRBJ2-5, the complete variable domain is EPEVTQTPSHQVTQMGQEVILRCVPISNHLYFYWYRQILGQKVEFLVSFYNNEISEKSEIFDDQFSVERPDGSNFTLKIRSTKLEDSAMYFCASIESGGGNGETQYFGPGTRLLVL.